The 20 T cell receptor beta chains below all came from one sample that was sequenced in a study of blood T cell repertoires in COVID-19. Sequenced by immunoSEQ multiplex PCR; TCRdb stores in-frame clones only, minus some. This table holds approximately 74,000 clones, roughly 83% found once. The specimen was peripheral blood. These TCRs come from a man older than 75 with active or convalescent COVID-19.

V gene TRBV12-3 or TRBV12-4 combines with J gene TRBJ1-6; TRBD1 is a possible D gene (5 bases). The germline V and J ends were trimmed by 6 bases and 10 bases, with 13 bases remaining between them. CDR3 length: 13 amino acids. CDR3 region: CASRKGVGSPLHF. In nucleotides, the CDR3 is TGTGCCAGCAGAAAAGGGGTTGGGTCACCCCTCCACTTT.

The gene calls are TRBV18 and TRBJ1-3, with no clear D. This CDR3 has 16 amino acids. Per the germline V gene, CDR1 is KGHSH and CDR2 is LQKENI. V gave up 2 bases and J gave up 0 bases, with 11 bases separating them. The DNA for the CDR3 is TGTGCCAGCTCACCAAGGAGGCCAAGCTCTGGAAACACCATATATTTT. Translated, it gives CASSPRRPSSGNTIYF.

This clone was counted a single time. This chain links TRBV30 with TRBJ2-1; possible D gene TRBD2, 6 bases. V gave up 0 bases and J gave up 0 bases, with 12 bases separating them. There are 16 residues in the CDR3. Germline assignment: CDR1 GTSNPN and CDR2 SVGIG (reference sequence). Here the CDR3 reads CAWSVEGRPSYNEQFF. The CDR3 DNA is TGTGCCTGGAGTGTTGAGGGGAGGCCCTCCTACAATGAGCAGTTCTTC. The full variable domain, with the rest looked up from reference TRBV30 and TRBJ2-1, is SQTIHQWPATLVQPVGSPLSLECTVEGTSNPNLYWYRQAAGRGLQLLFYSVGIGQISSEVPQNLSASRPQDRQFILSSKKLLLSDSGFYLCAWSVEGRPSYNEQFFGPGTRLTVL.

CDR3 DNA sequence: TGTGCCAGCAGTTTACGACTAGCGGGGGCCGAGCAGTACTTC. Translation gives CASSLRLAGAEQYF. This chain links TRBV27 with TRBJ2-7; TRBD2 aligns across 12 bases. V was clipped by 2 bases and J by 6 bases; unmatched bases: 2. This CDR3 is 14 amino acids long. Germline V CDR1 and CDR2: MNHEY, SMNVEV (reference sequence).

J is TRBJ1-6 and V is TRBV28; no firm D call. In germline, CDR1 is MDHEN, CDR2 SYDVKM. V was shortened by 7 bases and J by 6 bases, with 16 bases between the two germline ends. The CDR3 has 15 amino acids. DNA of the CDR3: TGTGCCAGCACCCTGGGTAGCGGAAGTAATTCACCCCTCCACTTT. Its translation is CASTLGSGSNSPLHF.

The V and J genes are TRBV14 and TRBJ2-7; tentatively, D is TRBD1 (7 bases). Germline-derived CDR1 and CDR2 are SGHDN and FVKESK. CDR3 length equals 14 residues. Trimming pared 6 bases from V and 8 bases from J, leaving 20 bases between. DNA for the CDR3: TGTGCCAGCAGTCAGGGGGGTGTCGCCGTCAAGCAGTACTTC. It encodes CASSQGGVAVKQYF.

This clone came up once. The chain employs TRBV11-2 and TRBJ1-2, with 8 bases matching TRBD1. V shed 4 bases and J 3 bases; nucleotides not matched to a gene: 10. The CDR3 spans 16 residues. CDR1 and CDR2 from the germline V gene are SGHAT and FQNNGV. The CDR3 protein is CASSSLRTGPHYGYTF. In nucleotides, the CDR3 is TGTGCCAGCAGCTCTCTCCGGACAGGGCCTCACTATGGCTACACCTTC.

The V call is TRBV27, the J call TRBJ2-3, with 9 bases that match TRBD2. Trimming at V came to 2 bases and at J to 5 bases, leaving 5 bases not matched to a gene. This CDR3 contains 15 residues. Germline values: CDR1 MNHEY, CDR2 SMNVEV (reference sequence). CDR3 sequence (DNA): TGTGCCAGCAGTTTAAGGGCGGGAGGGGGAGATACGCAGTATTTT. Translation: CASSLRAGGGDTQYF.

The V gene is TRBV5-1, the J gene TRBJ2-7; 8 bases are a match to TRBD1. The CDR3 totals 16 residues. The trim removed 2 bases at V and 5 bases at J, leaving 12 bases unmatched. CDR1 and CDR2 from the germline V gene are SGHRS and YFSETQ. The CDR3 DNA reads as TGCGCCAGCAGCTTCTGGCCAGGGGGCGCTTTGGACGAGCAGTACTTC. Amino acids: CASSFWPGGALDEQYF. The variable domain in full, with the rest retrieved from reference TRBV5-1 and TRBJ2-7, is KAGVTQTPRYLIKTRGQQVTLSCSPISGHRSVSWYQQTPGQGLQFLFEYFSETQRNKGNFPGRFSGRQFSNSRSEMNVSTLELGDSALYLCASSFWPGGALDEQYFGPGTRLTVT.

The chain employs TRBV6-5 and TRBJ2-7, with D hard to call. The V end was cut by 7 bases, the J end by 0 bases, with 10 bases between. The CDR3 is 13 amino acids. Looked up from germline, CDR1 is MNHEY and CDR2 is SVGAGI. The CDR3 sequence is CASNTKSSYEQYF. In nucleotides, the CDR3 is TGTGCCAGCAATACAAAAAGCTCCTACGAGCAGTACTTC.

The chain has TRBV10-3 and TRBJ1-2; maybe TRBD1 (6 bases). CDR3 size: 16 residues. From germline, CDR1 is ENHRY and CDR2 SYGVKD. With 3 bases removed from V and 2 bases from J, the gap between germline ends came to 16 bases. The CDR3 DNA sequence: TGTGCCATCAGTGAAATCGGACAGACCAAGAACTATGGCTACACCTTC. Translating it yields CAISEIGQTKNYGYTF.

There are a few counts of this clone. The chain joins TRBV9 to TRBJ2-2; tentative D call: TRBD2 (5 bases). Between the trimmed V and J ends, which lost 4 bases and 5 bases, there was a span of 15 bases. Looked up from germline, CDR1 is SGDLS and CDR2 is YYNGEE. The CDR3 has 15 residues. In DNA form, the CDR3 reads TGTGCCAGCAGCCCCGAGGGAGTAAGGACCGGGGAGCTGTTTTTT. It specifies CASSPEGVRTGELFF.

The chain recombines TRBV28 with TRBJ2-3, with a weak D call TRBD1 (5 bases). Germline V lookup: CDR1 MDHEN, CDR2 SYDVKM. The CDR3 has 19 amino acids. Trimming shortened V by 3 bases and J by 2 bases, and 24 bases separated the two germline ends. Written as DNA, the CDR3 is TGTGCCAGCAGTTTTTCCCCCCCGGACATCAAGCTTCTCACAGATACGCAGTATTTT. This sequence encodes CASSFSPPDIKLLTDTQYF.

The genes are TRBV15 and TRBJ1-5; D is uncertain. V lost 0 bases and J 4 bases, leaving 10 bases between the germline ends. The CDR3 runs 15 residues. From germline, CDR1 is LNHNV and CDR2 YYDKDF (reference sequence). In nucleotides, the CDR3 is TGTGCCACCAGCAGAGATGGGGAGTCTAATCAGCCCCAGCATTTT. Translated, it gives CATSRDGESNQPQHF.

This clone has a handful of counts. The chain carries TRBV4-1 and TRBJ2-3, with D maybe TRBD2 (7 bases). V lost 7 bases, J lost 4 bases, and 12 bases lay in between. The CDR3 sequence is 13 residues long. The germline gives CDR1 MGHRA, CDR2 YSYEKL. CDR3 bases: TGCGCCAGCAAAGGAGGGGGGGCAGATACGCAGTATTTT. Translated: CASKGGGADTQYF.

This clone appeared a single time. V is TRBV9 and J is TRBJ2-1, with TRBD2 identical over 16 bases. Germline loops: CDR1 SGDLS, CDR2 YYNGEE. Losses at the gene ends were 0 bases for V and 9 bases for J; bases not matched to a gene: 6. There are 17 residues in the CDR3. DNA for the CDR3: TGTGCCAGCAGCGTAGCCCCGGGACTAGCGGGAGGGTCTGAGCAGTTCTTC. It encodes CASSVAPGLAGGSEQFF.

The V call is TRBV6-5, the J call TRBJ2-5; the D gene is possibly TRBD1 (5 bases). The germline gives CDR1 MNHEY, CDR2 SVGAGI. V was pared by 7 bases and J by 4 bases, with 13 bases between. This CDR3 contains 13 residues. The CDR3: CASTRQTGETQYF. CDR3 sequence (DNA): TGTGCCAGCACCCGACAGACCGGAGAGACCCAGTACTTC.

The rearrangement joins TRBV5-1 to TRBJ1-4, with 9 bases that match TRBD1. The CDR3 covers 14 residues. Germline V gene data show CDR1 as SGHRS and CDR2 as YFSETQ. The J segment lost 6 bases and the V segment lost 2 bases, leaving 2 bases of the junction unmatched. The CDR3 DNA reads TGCGCCAGCAGCTTAGGACAGGGGTATGAAAAACTGTTTTTT. Protein product: CASSLGQGYEKLFF.

This chain connects TRBV7-6 to TRBJ2-3, with 8 bases aligning to TRBD2. The CDR3 is made up of 18 amino acids. Germline trimming cut 2 bases from V and 1 base from J; bases unmatched to any gene: 11. Germline V gene lookup returns CDR1 SGHVS and CDR2 FNYEAQ. The CDR3 bases are TGTGCCAGCAGCTTAAAAGCTCGGCGGGAGGCGGGCACAGATACGCAGTATTTT. It specifies CASSLKARREAGTDTQYF.

This clone was seen a few times. The chain has TRBV4-3 and TRBJ2-1; possibly TRBD2 for D (6 bases). V was pared by 2 bases and J by 4 bases, with 15 bases between. The CDR3 covers 16 residues. Germline-derived CDR1 and CDR2 are LGHNA and YSLEER. CDR3 loop: CASSQRRGLRYNEQFF. The CDR3 bases are TGCGCCAGCAGCCAACGAAGGGGACTGCGATACAATGAGCAGTTCTTC.